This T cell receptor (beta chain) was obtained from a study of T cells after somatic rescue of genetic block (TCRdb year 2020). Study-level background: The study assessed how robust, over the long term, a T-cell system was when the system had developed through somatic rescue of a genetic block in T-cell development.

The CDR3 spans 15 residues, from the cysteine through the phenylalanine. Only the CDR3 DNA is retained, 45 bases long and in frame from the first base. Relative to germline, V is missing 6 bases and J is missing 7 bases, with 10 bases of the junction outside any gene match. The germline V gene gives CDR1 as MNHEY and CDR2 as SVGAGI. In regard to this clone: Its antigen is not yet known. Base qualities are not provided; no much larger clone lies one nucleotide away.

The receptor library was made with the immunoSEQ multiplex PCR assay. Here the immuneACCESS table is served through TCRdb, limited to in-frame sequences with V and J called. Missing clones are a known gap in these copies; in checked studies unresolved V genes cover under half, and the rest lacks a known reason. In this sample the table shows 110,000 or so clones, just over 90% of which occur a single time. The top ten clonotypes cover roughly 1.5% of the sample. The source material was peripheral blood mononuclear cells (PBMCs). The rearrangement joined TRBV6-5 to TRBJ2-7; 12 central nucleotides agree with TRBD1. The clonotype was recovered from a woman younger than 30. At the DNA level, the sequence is TGTGCCAGCAGACGGGGGGACAGGGGGCCGGAGGAGCAGTACTTC. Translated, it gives CASRRGDRGPEEQYF.